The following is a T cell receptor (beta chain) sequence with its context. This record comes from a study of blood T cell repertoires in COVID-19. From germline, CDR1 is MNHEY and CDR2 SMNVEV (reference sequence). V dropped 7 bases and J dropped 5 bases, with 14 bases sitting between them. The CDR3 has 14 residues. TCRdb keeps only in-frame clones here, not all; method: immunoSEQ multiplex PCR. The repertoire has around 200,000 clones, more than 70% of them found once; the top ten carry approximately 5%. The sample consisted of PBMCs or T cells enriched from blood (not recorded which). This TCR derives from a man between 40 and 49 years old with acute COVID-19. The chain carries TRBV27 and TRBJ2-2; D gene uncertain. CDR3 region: CASTPQRGTGELFF. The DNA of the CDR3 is TGTGCCAGCACCCCCCAAAGAGGAACCGGGGAGCTGTTTTTT.